The rows below give T cell receptor beta chains drawn from one sample of a study of OX40 agonist ivuxolimab in advanced cancers. Sequencing was performed with immunoSEQ multiplex PCR; in TCRdb, only in-frame clones are kept and a portion is missing. The profile shows 60,000 to 75,000 clones, 90% to 95% of them singletons. Sequenced here: CD4+ or CD8+ T cells sorted from blood, sampled in a trial of the OX40 agonist ivuxolimab. These receptors came from an adult with an advanced solid tumor such as melanoma, head and neck, liver or kidney cancer. The CDR3 runs from the conserved cysteine through the conserved F or W. D genes are given only for firm matches. Clone sizes are given selectively: once, few, many, or a class where the clone is expanded.

clone_size,v_call,j_call,d_call,cdr3_nt,cdr3_aa
NA,TRBV6-5,TRBJ2-1,TRBD2,TGTGCCAGCAGTTACGGGACTAGCGGAAAGAATGAGCAGTTCTTC,CASSYGTSGKNEQFF
NA,TRBV28,TRBJ1-5,NA,TGTGCCAGCGGCCAGGGACGGACGGGGGGACAGCCCCAGCATTTT,CASGQGRTGGQPQHF
NA,TRBV6-1,TRBJ2-5,TRBD1,TGTGCCAGCAGTCCTTTGGACAGGGGTTATGAGACCCAGTACTTC,CASSPLDRGYETQYF
NA,TRBV27,TRBJ1-3,NA,TGTGCCAGCAGTTTAGGGGTACCTGGAAACACCATATATTTT,CASSLGVPGNTIYF
NA,TRBV6-5,TRBJ2-1,TRBD1,TGTGCCAGCAGGACTGGGACAGGGTTCTACAATGAGCAGTTCTTC,CASRTGTGFYNEQFF
NA,TRBV13,TRBJ1-2,NA,TGTGCCAGCATCCGTGAGGTGGAGGGCTACACCTTC,CASIREVEGYTF
NA,TRBV9,TRBJ1-1,NA,TGTGCCAGCAGCGTAGATGGGGGCGCCGCTGAAGCTTTCTTT,CASSVDGGAAEAFF
NA,TRBV15,TRBJ2-3,TRBD2,TGTGCCACCAGCAGAGATCCCCGGGGGGGGGATACGCAGTATTTT,CATSRDPRGGDTQYF
NA,TRBV19,TRBJ2-7,TRBD1,TGTGCCACCAAACCGGGACAGGGAGCCTACGAGCAGTACTTC,CATKPGQGAYEQYF
NA,TRBV27,TRBJ2-1,TRBD2,TGTGCCAGCAGTTTATTACTAGCGGGAGGGCCTTCTGAGCAGTTCTTC,CASSLLLAGGPSEQFF
few,TRBV19,TRBJ2-7,TRBD1,TGTGCCAGTAGTACCGACAGGGGAGTCGGCGAGCAGTACTTC,CASSTDRGVGEQYF
NA,TRBV7-9,TRBJ2-1,NA,TGTGCCAGCAGCTTAGGACGGGGGCTAGCCTACAATGAGCAGTTCTTC,CASSLGRGLAYNEQFF
NA,TRBV10-3,TRBJ1-1,TRBD1,TGTGCCATCAGTGAGGAACCCCCGGGACAGGGGAACACTGAAGCTTTCTTT,CAISEEPPGQGNTEAFF
few,TRBV19,TRBJ2-2,NA,TGTGCCAGTAGTAGAGGAGCAGGGCGTACCGGGGAGCTGTTTTTT,CASSRGAGRTGELFF
NA,TRBV9,TRBJ1-2,NA,TGTGCCAGCAGCGTAGGGCTGGACTACTATGGCTACACCTTC,CASSVGLDYYGYTF
NA,TRBV19,TRBJ2-7,TRBD2,TGTGCCAGTAGCCCCATTGGCGGGAGCTACGAGCAGTACTTC,CASSPIGGSYEQYF
NA,TRBV7-3,TRBJ2-2,NA,TGTGCCAGCAGCCCAAATACCGGGGAGCTGTTTTTT,CASSPNTGELFF
once,TRBV19,TRBJ2-7,NA,TGTGCCAGTAGTATATCGCCGGGAGCCTTTTCCTACGAGCAGTACTTC,CASSISPGAFSYEQYF
NA,TRBV5-6,TRBJ2-3,TRBD2,TGTGCCAGCAGCGCGGAAGCGGGACTAACGGATACGCAGTATTTT,CASSAEAGLTDTQYF
NA,TRBV11-3,TRBJ2-3,TRBD2,TGTGCCAGCAGCTTTTTTCTAGCGGGAGACACAGATACGCAGTATTTT,CASSFFLAGDTDTQYF
NA,TRBV9,TRBJ2-7,NA,TGTGCCAGCAGCGTAGCTTCAGGGGACTACGAGCAGTACTTC,CASSVASGDYEQYF
NA,TRBV7-6,TRBJ2-7,NA,TGTGCCAGCAGCTGGGGCCGTACCTACGAGCAGTACTTC,CASSWGRTYEQYF
NA,TRBV7-9,TRBJ2-7,TRBD1,TGTGCCAGCAGCCACGACAGGGGGAGCGAGCAGTACTTC,CASSHDRGSEQYF
once,TRBV7-9,TRBJ2-7,NA,TGTGCCAGCAGCTTATCGGGCAGTGGCCCGGGGGCCAGCTCCTACGAGCAGTACTTC,CASSLSGSGPGASSYEQYF
NA,TRBV4-1,TRBJ2-1,TRBD2,TGCGCCAGCAGCCAAGCCCTAGCGGGAGGACTTGGGCCCTACAATGAGCAGTTCTTC,CASSQALAGGLGPYNEQFF
NA,TRBV4-3,TRBJ2-5,NA,TGCGCCAGCAGCCAAGATGTATGGGATGGGACCCAGTACTTC,CASSQDVWDGTQYF
NA,TRBV11-3,TRBJ2-3,NA,TGTGCCAGCAGCTTAGTGGCAGCAGATACGCAGTATTTT,CASSLVAADTQYF
NA,TRBV7-7,TRBJ2-1,NA,TGTGCTAGCAGTCGGTCTAGCTACAATGAGCAGTTCTTC,CASSRSSYNEQFF
once,TRBV9,TRBJ2-1,TRBD2,TGTGCCAGCAGCGTAGAAACTAGCGGCGAGCAGTTCTTC,CASSVETSGEQFF